Presented here are 11 T cell receptor beta chains from one specimen sequenced in a study of T cell repertoires in cytomegalovirus infection. In TCRdb, the reads were re-called with MiXCR into one record per CDR3 protein. The data contain 700,000 to 850,000 distinct CDR3 sequences, approximately 32% of them singletons. Their antigens are not known. The starting material was cultured CD8+ T cells from PBMCs, obtained from culture after CMV antigen stimulation. The receptor set was obtained from a human donor in good health (CMV status not recorded). Some clones in this sample may be carry-over from other donors' samples.

This clonotype was seen only a few times. This chain joins TRBV6-6 and TRBJ2-1; D is undetermined. Germline CDR1 is MNHNY and CDR2 is SVGAGI (reference sequence). The CDR3 covers 15 residues. Trimming pared 5 bases from V and 5 bases from J, leaving 16 bases between. The CDR3 here is CASSAHDNFHNEQFF. The CDR3 DNA sequence: TGTGCCAGCAGTGCCCACGACAACTTTCACAATGAGCAGTTCTTC.

The chain joins TRBV2 to TRBJ2-4; D is perhaps TRBD1 (5 bases). This CDR3 has 15 amino acids. Germline V gives CDR1 SNHLY, CDR2 FYNNEI. Between the trimmed V and J ends, which lost 5 bases and 6 bases, there was a span of 17 bases. The CDR3 sequence is CASSYPDRTPNIQYF. The DNA of the CDR3 is TGTGCCAGCAGTTACCCTGACAGAACCCCAAACATTCAGTACTTC.

The chain uses TRBV7-9 and TRBJ1-5, with 8 bases aligning to TRBD1. The length of the CDR3 is 17 residues. Germline V CDR1 and CDR2: SEHNR, FQNEAQ (reference sequence). V trimming: 4 bases; J trimming: 6 bases; junction bases outside the gene matches: 14. The CDR3 sequence: CASSSTRRQGYGQPQHF. The DNA of the CDR3 is TGTGCCAGCAGCTCTACACGGAGACAGGGGTACGGTCAGCCCCAGCATTTT. The full variable domain, with the rest looked up from reference TRBV7-9 and TRBJ1-5, is DTGVSQNPRHKITKRGQNVTFRCDPISEHNRLYWYRQTLGQGPEFLTYFQNEAQLEKSRLLSDRFSAERPKGSFSTLEIQRTEQGDSAMYLCASSSTRRQGYGQPQHFGDGTRLSIL.

This sequence joins TRBV4-3 and TRBJ2-2; 8 positions match TRBD2. V was clipped by 7 bases and J by 4 bases; unmatched bases: 11. The V gene's germline CDR1 is LGHNA and CDR2 YSLEER. This CDR3 contains 16 residues. CDR3 DNA: TGCGCCAGCACCCCCTCGGGGGGGCTGGTCACCGGGGAGCTGTTTTTT. Its translation: CASTPSGGLVTGELFF.

This chain joins TRBV7-3 and TRBJ2-7; D might be TRBD1 (6 bases). CDR3 length: 16 residues. Germline V gene data show CDR1 as SGHTA and CDR2 as FQGTGA. The CDR3 DNA sequence: TGTGCCGGCAGCTTAGGTACGCAGAAAGGGGGCTACGAGCAGTACGTC. Amino acid sequence: CAGSLGTQKGGYEQYV.

This clonotype occurred a few times. The CDR3 reads CASSLGGQGYTF. The CDR3 region has the DNA TGTGCCAGCAGCTTAGGAGGTCAGGGCTACACCTTC. The rearrangement uses TRBV7-9 and TRBJ1-2; D unclear. The CDR3 runs to 12 residues. V lost 1 base, J lost 8 bases, and 8 bases lay in between. CDR1 SEHNR and CDR2 FQNEAQ come from the germline V gene (reference sequence). Supplemented by reference TRBV7-9 and TRBJ1-2, the full variable domain reads DTGVSQNPRHKITKRGQNVTFRCDPISEHNRLYWYRQTLGQGPEFLTYFQNEAQLEKSRLLSDRFSAERPKGSFSTLEIQRTEQGDSAMYLCASSLGGQGYTFGSGTRLTVV.

The DNA for the CDR3 is TGTGCCAGCAGCTCCAAATCATCCTACGAGCAGTACTTC. It encodes CASSSKSSYEQYF. The genes are TRBV7-9 and TRBJ2-7; D uncertain. The CDR3 is 13 residues long. CDR1 is SEHNR, CDR2 FQNEAQ, per germline (reference sequence). Trimming took off 4 bases at V and 1 base at J, with 8 bases between the two ends.

In its sample, this clonotype was seen a few times. The gene calls are TRBV15 and TRBJ2-1, with TRBD1 as a possible D gene (6 bases). The V end was cut by 2 bases, the J end by 4 bases, with 18 bases between. CDR1 LNHNV and CDR2 YYDKDF come from the germline V gene (reference sequence). The CDR3 runs 17 residues. The CDR3 bases are TGTGCCACCAGCAGAAGTCGGCAGGGGCTAGGTTACAATGAGCAGTTCTTC. Its protein product is CATSRSRQGLGYNEQFF.

The V call is TRBV27, the J call TRBJ1-5; D is unresolved. V was shortened by 7 bases and J by 2 bases, with 15 bases between the two germline ends. Germline CDR1 MNHEY, CDR2 SMNVEV (reference sequence). This CDR3 comprises 15 residues. CDR3: CASTPGPGGNQPQHF. The CDR3 coding sequence is TGTGCCAGCACCCCGGGTCCCGGAGGCAATCAGCCCCAGCATTTT.

As regards this clonotype: A much larger clone sits a single nucleotide away, making a read error possible. The chain carries TRBV7-6 and TRBJ2-1; D unresolved. CDR3 size: 14 residues. Germline values: CDR1 SGHVS, CDR2 FNYEAQ. The CDR3 here is CAGSLYRVGDEQFF. DNA of the CDR3: TGTGCCGGCAGCTTATATAGGGTTGGCGATGAGCAGTTCTTC.

V usage is TRBV7-9 and J usage is TRBJ1-2; D uncertain. The germline gives CDR1 SEHNR, CDR2 FQNEAQ (reference sequence). CDR3 length equals 14 residues. V lost 0 bases and J 4 bases, leaving 9 bases between the germline ends. CDR3 amino acids: CASSLATAFYGYTF. In DNA, the CDR3 is TGTGCCAGCAGCTTAGCAACAGCTTTCTATGGCTACACCTTC.